This TCR beta chain stems from a study of yellow fever vaccine responses in identical twins. Notes on the study in general: Each twin's T cell response to the vaccine was reported to look partly convergent and partly personalized.

Each CDR3 protein is one row after TCRdb ran MiXCR on the RT-PCR reads. The repertoire holds approximately 20,000 distinct CDR3 sequences, with roughly 75% as singletons. From germline, CDR1 is MGHRA and CDR2 YSYEKL. The CDR3 is 15 residues long. Trimming took 0 bases from V and 7 from J, leaving 15 bases between them. Comments on this clonotype: The antigen is unknown.

This receptor was taken from a woman between 18 and 29 years old who received the yellow fever vaccine. The sequences come from T cells from blood (PBMCs), unsorted or a sorted subset (not recorded which), collected before or after yellow fever vaccination (not recorded which). This chain connects TRBV4-1 to TRBJ2-5, with D possibly TRBD2 on 5 matching bases. The DNA of the CDR3 is TGCGCCAGCAGCCAAGATCGAGGGTCCGCCTGGACCCAGTACTTC. Translating gives CASSQDRGSAWTQYF.